The 9 T cell receptor beta chains reported below all come from one sample, sequenced in a study of blood T cells in healthy people across ages. Next came a second PCR, run for about 7 to 12 cycles, which used a sample-barcoded 5' primer along with a J-beta primer mix. TCRdb independently ran MiXCR on the 5' RACE reads; one entry per CDR3 protein. The data show some 850,000 distinct CDR3 sequences, about a quarter seen once. The same data also contributed to another study, on T cells of mothers and their children.

Input material: blood. These receptors all stem from a boy between 10 and 17 years old in good health.

This clonotype was recorded a few times. The chain recombines TRBV10-3 with TRBJ2-1; possibly TRBD1 for D (6 bases). Per the germline V gene, CDR1 is ENHRY and CDR2 is SYGVKD. CDR3 length: 16 residues. V lost 0 bases and J lost 6, with 15 bases in between. CDR3 loop: CAISESTGRYGNEQFF. The CDR3 DNA reads as TGTGCCATCAGTGAGTCGACAGGTCGGTATGGCAATGAGCAGTTCTTC.

This rearrangement joins TRBV28 to TRBJ2-7, with D perhaps TRBD2 (6 bases). The end of the DNA fits TRBJ2-1 better, so the J call may be wrong. Germline loops: CDR1 MDHEN, CDR2 SYDVKM. The CDR3 extends over 15 amino acids. This CDR3 is CASSLTSHTYNEQFF. Here the CDR3 DNA reads TGTGCCAGCAGTTTAACTAGCCACACCTACAATGAGCAGTTCTTC.

The chain couples TRBV29-1 to TRBJ1-1; 7 positions match TRBD1. The trim removed 0 bases at V and 8 bases at J, leaving 6 bases unmatched. The V gene's germline CDR1 is SQVTM and CDR2 ANQGSEA. The CDR3 loop spans 13 amino acids. CDR3 in amino acids: CSVEDRGQTEAFF. CDR3 nucleotides: TGCAGCGTTGAAGATCGGGGACAGACCGAAGCTTTCTTT.

A word on this clonotype: This may be a read error: a much more frequent sequence differs by one nucleotide. V and J are TRBV12-3 or TRBV12-4 and TRBJ2-3, with TRBD2 matching over 10 bases. The CDR3 runs 15 residues. CDR3 sequence: CASSAGLAVTDRQYF. The CDR3 nucleotides read TGTGCCAGCAGTGCAGGACTAGCGGTTACAGATAGGCAGTATTTT.

This clonotype has a count of ten or more. V gene TRBV11-2 combines with J gene TRBJ2-5; D is unresolved. The V and J ends lost 4 bases and 10 bases respectively, with 10 bases between them. From germline, CDR1 is SGHAT and CDR2 FQNNGV. This CDR3 comprises 11 residues. CDR3 loop: CASSSFLVQYF. The DNA for the CDR3 is TGTGCCAGCAGCTCTTTCCTCGTCCAGTACTTC.

This chain links TRBV3-1 with TRBJ2-5; weak D call: TRBD1 (5 bases). The end of the DNA is better explained by TRBJ2-7, so the J call may be wrong. CDR1 and CDR2 from the germline V gene are LGHDT and YNNKEL (reference sequence). This CDR3 is 16 amino acids long. The CDR3, as DNA: TGTGCCAGCAGCCAAGATGGGCAGGGTCCCTCCTACGAGCAGTACTTC. It yields the protein CASSQDGQGPSYEQYF.

This clonotype was detected a few times. The chain employs TRBV5-1 and TRBJ1-4, with D unclear. The CDR3 extends over 13 amino acids. In germline, CDR1 is SGHRS, CDR2 YFSETQ. Trimming cost V 5 bases and J 5 bases, with 10 bases left between them. CDR3 sequence: CASRASENEKLFF. Here the CDR3 DNA reads TGCGCCAGCAGGGCGTCGGAAAATGAAAAACTGTTTTTT.

This clonotype occurred a few times. This sequence joins TRBV4-2 and TRBJ2-3; 7 bases are a match to TRBD1. Germline CDR1 reads LGHNA; CDR2 reads YNFKEQ. This CDR3 region has 18 residues. V lost 3 bases, J lost 0 bases, and 12 bases stayed unmatched. The CDR3 loop reads CASSQTLRQGSSTDTQYF. The CDR3 region has the DNA TGTGCCAGCAGCCAGACTCTACGACAGGGTTCTAGCACAGATACGCAGTATTTT.

The V gene is TRBV7-3, the J gene TRBJ1-4; TRBD1 aligns across 12 bases. J lost 2 bases, V lost 8 bases, and 9 bases had no gene match. Germline-derived CDR1 and CDR2 are SGHTA and FQGTGA. The CDR3 extends over 17 amino acids. Here the CDR3 DNA reads TGTGCCAGCCCGCCGGGACAGGGGGCTGGGACTAATGAAAAACTGTTTTTT. This gives the protein CASPPGQGAGTNEKLFF. The variable domain in full, completed from reference TRBV7-3 and TRBJ1-4, reads GAGVSQTPSNKVTEKGKYVELRCDPISGHTALYWYRQSLGQGPEFLIYFQGTGAADDSGLPNDRFFAVRPEGSVSTLKIQRTERGDSAVYLCASPPGQGAGTNEKLFFGSGTQLSVL.